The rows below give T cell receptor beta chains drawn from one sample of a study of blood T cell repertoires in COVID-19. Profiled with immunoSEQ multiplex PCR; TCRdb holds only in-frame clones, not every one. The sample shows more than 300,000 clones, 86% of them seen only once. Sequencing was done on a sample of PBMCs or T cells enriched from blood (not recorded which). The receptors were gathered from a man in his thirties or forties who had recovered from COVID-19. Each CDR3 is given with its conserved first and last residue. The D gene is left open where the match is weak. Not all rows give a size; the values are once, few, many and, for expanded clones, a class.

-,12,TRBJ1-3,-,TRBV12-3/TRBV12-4,TGTGCCAGCAGCCTTTCTGGAAACACCATATATTTT,CASSLSGNTIYF
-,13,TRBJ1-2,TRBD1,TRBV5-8,TGTGCCAGCAGCCCGGGACAGGACAATGGCTACACCTTC,CASSPGQDNGYTF
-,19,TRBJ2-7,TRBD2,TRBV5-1,TGCGCCAGCAGCTTTGACAGGTCCATCGGGACTAGCCTCTCCTACGAGCAGTACTTC,CASSFDRSIGTSLSYEQYF
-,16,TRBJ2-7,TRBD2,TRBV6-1,TGTGCCAGCAGTGGACTAGCGGGGGGCTCCTCCTACGAGCAGTACTTC,CASSGLAGGSSYEQYF
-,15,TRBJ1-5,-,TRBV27,TGTGCCAGCAGTTTTCGGGGGTTAGGCAATCAGCCCCAGCATTTT,CASSFRGLGNQPQHF
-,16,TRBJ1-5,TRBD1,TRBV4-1,TGCGCCAGCAGCCAAGTTACAGGGGAAGGCAATCAGCCCCAGCATTTT,CASSQVTGEGNQPQHF
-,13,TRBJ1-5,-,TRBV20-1,TGCAGTGCTAGTGGTCTTCTTAATCAGCCCCAGCATTTT,CSASGLLNQPQHF
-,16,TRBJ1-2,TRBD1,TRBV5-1,TGCGCCAGCAGCTTAACGACAGGGGGCGTGGCAAATGGCTACACCTTC,CASSLTTGGVANGYTF
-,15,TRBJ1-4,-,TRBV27,TGTGCCAGCAGTGCATCAGACATCACTAATGAAAAACTGTTTTTT,CASSASDITNEKLFF
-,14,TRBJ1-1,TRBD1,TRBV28,TGTGCCAGCAGGACCGGGACAGGGAACACTGAAGCTTTCTTT,CASRTGTGNTEAFF
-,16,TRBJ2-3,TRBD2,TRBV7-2,TGTGCCAGCAGCTTCTCCGCGGGGGGCGTCCGAGATACGCAGTATTTT,CASSFSAGGVRDTQYF
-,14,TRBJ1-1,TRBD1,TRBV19,TGTGCCAGTAGTAGACAGGGTGGGCAAACTGAAGCTTTCTTT,CASSRQGGQTEAFF
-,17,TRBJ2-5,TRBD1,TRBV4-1,TGCGCCAGCAGCCAAGCCCGGACAGGGACGTTACAAGAGACCCAGTACTTC,CASSQARTGTLQETQYF
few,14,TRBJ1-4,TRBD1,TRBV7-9,TGTGCCAGCAGCTGGACAGGGGGGTCTGAAAAACTGTTTTTT,CASSWTGGSEKLFF
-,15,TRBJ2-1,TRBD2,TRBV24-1,TGTGCCACCAGTGAGGGTAGCGGGTACCACAATGAGCAGTTCTTC,CATSEGSGYHNEQFF
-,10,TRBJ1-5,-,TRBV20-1,TGCAGCGCGTTTGAGGGAGTCCTACATTTT,CSAFEGVLHF
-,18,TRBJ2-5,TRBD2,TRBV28,TGTGCCAGCAGTTTACGGGAAACCGGACTAGCGGGGCAAGAGACCCAGTACTTC,CASSLRETGLAGQETQYF
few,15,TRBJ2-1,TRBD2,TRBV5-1,TGCGCCAGCCGTCGAGAGCTAGCGGGGGACAATGAGCAGTTCTTC,CASRRELAGDNEQFF
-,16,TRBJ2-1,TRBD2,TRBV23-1,TGCGCCAGCAGTCAATCTAGCGGGAGTATAAACAATGAGCAGTTCTTC,CASSQSSGSINNEQFF
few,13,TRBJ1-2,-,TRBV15,TGTGCCACCAGCCCCCGTACACACAATGGCTACACCTTC,CATSPRTHNGYTF
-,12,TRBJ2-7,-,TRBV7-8,TGTGCCAGCAGCCACGGGGTTCACGAGCAGTACTTC,CASSHGVHEQYF
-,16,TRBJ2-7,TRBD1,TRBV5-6,TGTGCCAGCAGCCGGGTAGTGGGACAGGGGAGGTACGAGCAGTACTTC,CASSRVVGQGRYEQYF
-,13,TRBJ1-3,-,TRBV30,TGTGCCTGGAGTGTCAGGGCAAGAAACACCATATATTTT,CAWSVRARNTIYF
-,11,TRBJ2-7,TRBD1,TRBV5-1,TGTGCCAGCAGCGACGACAGGGGGCAGTACTTC,CASSDDRGQYF
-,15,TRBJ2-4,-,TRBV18,TGTGCCAGCTCACCACCGGAGCAGGCAGGGAACATTCAGTACTTC,CASSPPEQAGNIQYF
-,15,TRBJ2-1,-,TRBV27,TGTGCCACCCTGGGAGGTCATCCCTCCTACAATGAGCAGTTCTTC,CATLGGHPSYNEQFF
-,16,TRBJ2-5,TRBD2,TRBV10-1,TGCGCCAGCAGTGAGGGACTAGCGGGAGGAAAAGAGACCCAGTACTTC,CASSEGLAGGKETQYF
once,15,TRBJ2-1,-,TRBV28,TGTGCCAGCGCCGAGGGGGGGGCCCTCAGGGATGAGCAGTTCTTC,CASAEGGALRDEQFF
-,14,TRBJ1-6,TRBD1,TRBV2,TGTGCCAGCATTCCCGGACAGGGCATGTCACCCCTCCACTTT,CASIPGQGMSPLHF
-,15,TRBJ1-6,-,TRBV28,TGTGCCAGCAGCGTCGGACAGATCTATAATTCACCCCTCCACTTT,CASSVGQIYNSPLHF
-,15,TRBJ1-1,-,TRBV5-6,TGTGCCAGCAGCTTGTTCTCTGGCATGAACACTGAAGCTTTCTTT,CASSLFSGMNTEAFF
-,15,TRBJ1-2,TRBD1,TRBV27,TGTGCCAGCAGTTCTTATACAGGGGCAGAAGGTGGCTACACCTTC,CASSSYTGAEGGYTF
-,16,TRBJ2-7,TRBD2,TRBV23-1,TGCGCCAGCAGTCAGCCCTTGACTAGCGGGAGTCACGAGCAGTACTTC,CASSQPLTSGSHEQYF
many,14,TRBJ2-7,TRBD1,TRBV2,TGTGCCAGCATGAAAGACAGGGACCCCTACGAGCAGTACTTC,CASMKDRDPYEQYF